This T cell receptor (beta chain) was documented in a study of cytomegalovirus exposure and HLA in healthy donors. The germline CDR1 and CDR2 sequences are MNHNY and SVGAGI (reference sequence). The germline V and J ends were trimmed by 2 bases and 7 bases, with 14 bases remaining between them. CDR3 length equals 14 residues. Researchers ran the PCR with 60 Vbeta and 13 Jbeta primers. Generated by immunoSEQ multiplex PCR, the TCRdb table keeps only in-frame clones and is missing some. The sample carries 140,000 to 150,000 clones, about 84% recorded once. This receptor was taken from a woman under 30 in good health and CMV-seropositive. The chain recombines TRBV6-6 with TRBJ1-1; D ambiguous. The sample consisted of PBMCs. As DNA, the CDR3 is TGTGCCAGCAGTTACGACTCGTATGGTGTTGAAGCTTTCTTT. It translates to CASSYDSYGVEAFF.